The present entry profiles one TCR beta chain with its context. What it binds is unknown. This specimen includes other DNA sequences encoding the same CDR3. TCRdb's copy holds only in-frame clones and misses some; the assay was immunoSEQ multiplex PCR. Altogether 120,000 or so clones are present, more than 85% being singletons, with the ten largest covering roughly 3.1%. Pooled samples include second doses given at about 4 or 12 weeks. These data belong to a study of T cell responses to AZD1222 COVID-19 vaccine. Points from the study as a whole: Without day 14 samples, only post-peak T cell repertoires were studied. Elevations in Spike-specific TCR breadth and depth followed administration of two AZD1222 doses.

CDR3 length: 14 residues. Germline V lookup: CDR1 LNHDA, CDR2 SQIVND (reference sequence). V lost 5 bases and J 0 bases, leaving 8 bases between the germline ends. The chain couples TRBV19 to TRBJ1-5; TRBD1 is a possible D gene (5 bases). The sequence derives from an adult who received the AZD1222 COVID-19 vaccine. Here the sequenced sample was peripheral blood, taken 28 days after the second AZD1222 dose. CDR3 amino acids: CASSLRDSNQPQHF. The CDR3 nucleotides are TGTGCCAGTAGTCTCAGGGATAGCAATCAGCCCCAGCATTTT.